This T cell receptor beta chain was observed in a study of blood T cell repertoires in COVID-19. Study background: Whether acute or convalescent, the COVID-19 samples came from the United States, Italy and Spain. In each case, the material was cDNA or gDNA derived from T cells, B-cell-depleted T cells, or PBMCs.

This clone came up once. The CDR3 loop spans 15 amino acids. V shed 1 base and J shed 5 bases, with 12 bases lying between them. Germline loops: CDR1 LNHDA, CDR2 SQIVND (reference sequence). As originally analysed: For nucleated cells, counts were estimated from reference gene primer amplification. Data came from immunoSEQ multiplex PCR; TCRdb stores just in-frame clones and leaves some out. V and J calls and clone size come straight from that table; D and trimming were deduced from the DNA. The sample consists of roughly 160,000 clones, 70% to 90% of them appearing once. The TCR originated in a man aged 45-65 years with active or convalescent COVID-19. Specimen: peripheral blood. The rearrangement links TRBV19 to TRBJ2-1, with no clear D. This chain's CDR3 is CASSIATTIDNEQFF. CDR3 in DNA: TGTGCCAGTAGTATAGCTACTACAATTGACAATGAGCAGTTCTTC.